The rows below give T cell receptor beta chains drawn from one sample of a study of blood T cells in healthy people across ages. TCRdb re-called the 5' RACE reads through MiXCR, storing one row per CDR3 protein. Among nearly 1 million distinct CDR3 sequences listed, roughly 51% were seen once. Sequencing used blood. These receptors were obtained from a woman in her sixties in good health. CDR3s include the opening cysteine and the closing phenylalanine or tryptophan. A D gene is named only where the DNA matches it firmly. Clone size appears in some rows only: once, few, many, or a class for an expanded clone.

abundance	v_gene	d_gene	j_gene	CDR3aa	CDR3nt
NA	TRBV13	NA	TRBJ2-7	CASGTPPYEQYF	TGTGCCAGCGGGACACCTCCCTACGAGCAGTACTTC
NA	TRBV7-9	TRBD1	TRBJ2-5	CASSYRDSVWGETQYF	TGTGCCAGCAGCTACAGGGACAGCGTATGGGGCGAGACCCAGTACTTC
NA	TRBV29-1	TRBD1	TRBJ2-7	CSAGQGRDEQYF	TGCAGCGCCGGACAGGGACGGGACGAGCAGTACTTC
once	TRBV10-1	NA	TRBJ2-3	CASSGGYRDTQYF	TGCGCCAGCAGCGGGGGTTACCGGGATACGCAGTATTTT
NA	TRBV6-1	NA	TRBJ1-5	CASSEKRGGNQPQHF	TGTGCCAGCAGTGAGAAAAGGGGCGGCAATCAGCCCCAGCATTTT
NA	TRBV28	NA	TRBJ1-1	CASSPQWGEAFF	TGTGCCAGCAGTCCGCAGTGGGGTGAAGCTTTCTTT
NA	TRBV3-1	TRBD1	TRBJ2-5	CASSQGQIRETQYF	TGTGCCAGCAGCCAGGGACAGATCAGGGAGACCCAGTACTTC
NA	TRBV4-2	NA	TRBJ1-1	CASSHDGNTEAFF	TGTGCCAGCAGCCATGACGGGAACACTGAAGCTTTCTTT
NA	TRBV5-6	TRBD2	TRBJ2-7	CASSPSGAGDSYEQYF	TGTGCCAGCAGCCCCTCTGGGGCGGGAGACTCCTACGAGCAGTACTTC
NA	TRBV27	NA	TRBJ2-2	CASSLTGQNTGELFF	TGTGCCAGCAGTTTGACAGGACAAAACACCGGGGAGCTGTTTTTT
NA	TRBV5-6	NA	TRBJ2-7	CASSLYGGLASYEQYF	TGTGCCAGCAGCTTGTATGGGGGTCTCGCCTCCTACGAGCAGTACTTC
few	TRBV2	NA	TRBJ2-7	CASSPDGNSYEQYF	TGTGCCAGCAGTCCGGACGGGAACTCCTACGAGCAGTACTTC
NA	TRBV4-2	TRBD1	TRBJ1-2	CASSQLRGTGAGYTF	TGTGCCAGCAGCCAGCTAAGAGGGACAGGGGCTGGCTACACCTTC
NA	TRBV5-1	TRBD1	TRBJ1-1	CASSPGQTMNTEAFF	TGCGCCAGCAGCCCGGGACAGACCATGAACACTGAAGCTTTCTTT
NA	TRBV7-7	NA	TRBJ2-5	CASSSSSGETQYF	TGTGCCAGCAGCTCGTCTTCGGGGGAGACCCAGTACTTC
NA	TRBV4-1	NA	TRBJ2-5	CASSQVVRVQETQYF	TGCGCCAGCAGCCAAGTAGTTAGGGTCCAAGAGACCCAGTACTTC
NA	TRBV7-3	TRBD1	TRBJ1-1	CASSLDTGAVNTEAFF	TGTGCCAGCAGCTTAGATACAGGGGCTGTGAACACTGAAGCTTTCTTT
NA	TRBV3-1	TRBD1	TRBJ1-4	CASSQDLRPRTGRVEKLFF	TGTGCCAGCAGCCAAGATTTGAGACCGCGGACAGGGAGGGTTGAAAAACTGTTTTTT
NA	TRBV29-1	NA	TRBJ2-7	CSVGDGSYEQYF	TGCAGCGTAGGGGACGGCTCCTACGAGCAGTACTTC
few	TRBV29-1	TRBD1	TRBJ1-4	CSALTGGREKLFF	TGCAGCGCCTTGACAGGGGGCAGGGAAAAACTGTTTTTT
NA	TRBV28	NA	TRBJ2-3	CASSFSRPQYF	TGTGCCAGCAGTTTTTCCCGGCCGCAGTATTTT
few	TRBV29-1	TRBD2	TRBJ2-5	CSVEGGGSSSGETQYF	TGCAGCGTTGAAGGAGGCGGGAGTTCGTCTGGAGAGACCCAGTACTTC
NA	TRBV5-1	TRBD2	TRBJ2-3	CASSLELAGGWDTQYF	TGCGCCAGCAGCTTGGAACTAGCGGGAGGTTGGGATACGCAGTATTTT
NA	TRBV7-2	TRBD2	TRBJ2-1	CASSLALGAGGPLEQFF	TGTGCCAGCAGCTTAGCGTTAGGGGCGGGAGGGCCCCTTGAGCAGTTCTTC
NA	TRBV3-1	NA	TRBJ1-6	CASSQDGQTGLSPLHF	TGTGCCAGCAGCCAAGACGGCCAAACAGGGCTTTCACCCCTCCACTTT
NA	TRBV27	TRBD1	TRBJ1-1	CASSPDRGGGTEAFF	TGTGCCAGCAGTCCCGACAGGGGGGGAGGCACTGAAGCTTTCTTT
NA	TRBV7-2	NA	TRBJ1-5	CASSLFLGFHSNQPQHF	TGTGCCAGCAGCTTATTTTTAGGGTTCCATAGCAATCAGCCCCAGCATTTT
few	TRBV7-2	NA	TRBJ2-5	CASSSQGEPETQYF	TGTGCCAGCAGCTCCCAAGGAGAACCGGAGACCCAGTACTTC
NA	TRBV27	NA	TRBJ1-6	CASSSRSSYNSPLHF	TGTGCCAGCAGTAGCAGGAGCTCCTATAATTCACCCCTCCACTTT
few	TRBV7-2	NA	TRBJ2-3	CASTTGVRGSTDTQYF	TGTGCCAGCACCACCGGAGTACGGGGGTCCACGGATACGCAGTATTTT
NA	TRBV10-2	NA	TRBJ2-7	CASSENPDYSYEQYF	TGCGCCAGCAGTGAGAACCCGGACTACTCCTACGAGCAGTACTTC
NA	TRBV6-2/TRBV6-3	NA	TRBJ2-7	CASSQPEGPRYEQYF	TGTGCCAGCAGTCAACCCGAGGGACCAAGATACGAGCAGTACTTC
NA	TRBV7-8	TRBD1	TRBJ2-3	CASSLWPGTGKADTQYF	TGTGCCAGCAGCTTATGGCCCGGGACAGGGAAGGCAGATACGCAGTATTTT
few	TRBV6-2/TRBV6-3	NA	TRBJ1-2	CASSYTDRLYGYTF	TGTGCCAGCAGTTATACCGACAGGCTCTATGGCTACACCTTC
NA	TRBV28	NA	TRBJ2-7	CASSFRLGWYF	TGTGCCAGCAGTTTCAGACTCGGTTGGTACTTC
NA	TRBV29-1	NA	TRBJ1-2	CSVDSSILSGYTF	TGCAGCGTTGATTCCAGCATATTGAGTGGCTACACCTTC
NA	TRBV10-1	TRBD2	TRBJ2-1	CASNTAGTSSYNEQFF	TGCGCCAGCAACACCGCCGGGACTAGCAGTTACAATGAGCAGTTCTTC
NA	TRBV28	NA	TRBJ2-7	CASRAGGTHEQYF	TGTGCCAGCCGTGCCGGGGGCACCCACGAGCAGTACTTC
few	TRBV4-2	TRBD2	TRBJ2-1	CASSPSGRDYNEQFF	TGTGCCAGCAGCCCCAGCGGGAGGGACTACAATGAGCAGTTCTTC